The 10 T cell receptor beta chains reported below all come from one sample, sequenced in a study of cytotoxic CD8 clonotypes in ibrutinib-treated CLL. The assay was immunoSEQ multiplex PCR, and TCRdb's table has in-frame clones only and misses some. The repertoire holds about 140,000 clones, with 70% to 90% as singletons. Source: PBMCs, taken after 36 months of ibrutinib treatment. The receptors shown here come from a human donor with chronic lymphocytic leukemia.

This clone was seen a handful of times. The chain combines TRBV29-1 with TRBJ2-5; D unclear. This CDR3 is 10 amino acids long. Per germline, CDR1 SQVTM and CDR2 ANQGSEA. Trimming removed 7 bases from V and 2 bases from J, with 5 bases in between. CDR3 sequence: CSAEQETQYF. DNA for the CDR3: TGCAGCGCCGAACAAGAGACCCAGTACTTC.

The chain has TRBV28 and TRBJ2-7; D is unresolved. Germline V gene data show CDR1 as MDHEN and CDR2 as SYDVKM. This CDR3 has 15 amino acids. V was clipped by 4 bases and J by 7 bases, with 20 bases between them. The DNA for the CDR3 is TGTGCCAGCAGTTCCCGGGTCTTATATAAGTTTGAGCAGTACTTC. It yields the protein CASSSRVLYKFEQYF. Variable domain in full (rest from reference TRBV28 and TRBJ2-7): DVKVTQSSRYLVKRTGEKVFLECVQDMDHENMFWYRQDPGLGLRLIYFSYDVKMKEKGDIPEGYSVSREKKERFSLILESASTNQTSMYLCASSSRVLYKFEQYFGPGTRLTVT.

V gene TRBV28 combines with J gene TRBJ1-1; possibly TRBD1 for D (6 bases). CDR1 is MDHEN and CDR2 is SYDVKM in the germline V gene. This CDR3 is 13 amino acids long. The V end was cut by 2 bases, the J end by 4 bases, with 8 bases between. The CDR3, as DNA: TGTGCCAGCAGTTTAACAGGGATCACTGAAGCTTTCTTT. Its protein product is CASSLTGITEAFF.

The J gene is TRBJ1-5, the V gene TRBV19; TRBD1 might be the D (6 bases). In germline, CDR1 is LNHDA, CDR2 SQIVND (reference sequence). CDR3 length: 22 residues. V shed 5 bases and J shed 0 bases, with 32 bases lying between them. The CDR3 spells CASSSGTPSLARTEDSNQPQHF. As DNA, the CDR3 is TGTGCCAGTAGTTCCGGGACACCCAGCCTTGCCCGAACCGAGGATAGCAATCAGCCCCAGCATTTT.

The table lists this clone with a few counts. The chain carries TRBV25-1 and TRBJ1-1; D is possibly TRBD1 (5 bases). The germline V gene has CDR1 MGHDK and CDR2 SYGVNS. The CDR3 runs to 12 residues. V was pared by 5 bases and J by 5 bases, with 9 bases between. The CDR3 protein is CASSQGKTEAFF. CDR3 DNA: TGTGCCAGCAGTCAGGGTAAAACTGAAGCTTTCTTT.

The chain recombines TRBV2 with TRBJ1-1, with TRBD1 identical over 9 bases. This CDR3 region has 16 residues. V dropped 8 bases and J dropped 0; count of bases not matched to a gene: 10. CDR1 SNHLY and CDR2 FYNNEI come from the germline V gene. The CDR3 DNA is TGTGCCAGCGGCCGGGACAGGGTTTTTCTGAACACTGAAGCTTTCTTT. Residues: CASGRDRVFLNTEAFF.

This rearrangement joins TRBV18 to TRBJ1-2; TRBD1 matches at 8 bases. The CDR3 runs to 14 residues. Germline loops: CDR1 KGHSH, CDR2 LQKENI. The trim removed 0 bases at V and 4 bases at J, leaving 1 base unmatched. The CDR3 nucleotides are TGTGCCAGCTCACCACCGGGACAGGCCTATGGCTACACCTTC. This sequence encodes CASSPPGQAYGYTF.

This clone turned up a few times. This sequence joins TRBV7-9 and TRBJ2-1; 7 bases map to TRBD1. Per germline, CDR1 SEHNR and CDR2 FQNEAQ (reference sequence). V shed 5 bases and J 3 bases; nucleotides not matched to a gene: 16. The CDR3 has 18 residues. CDR3 nucleotide sequence: TGTGCCAGCAGCCCCCGCCTCTTCTCGACAGGGTTCTACAATGAGCAGTTCTTC. Translated, it gives CASSPRLFSTGFYNEQFF.

This clone was seen only a few times. This chain joins TRBV14 and TRBJ2-1; D may be TRBD2 (5 bases). V lost 5 bases and J 7 bases, leaving 12 bases between the germline ends. CDR3 length: 13 amino acids. Germline CDR1 is SGHDN and CDR2 is FVKESK. The CDR3 loop reads CASSSGFLNEQFF. In DNA, the CDR3 is TGTGCCAGCAGCTCGGGATTCCTGAATGAGCAGTTCTTC.

The chain combines TRBV7-3 with TRBJ2-2; TRBD1 aligns across 8 bases. CDR1 and CDR2 (germline): SGHTA, FQGTGA. V was clipped by 4 bases and J by 5 bases; unmatched bases: 6. The CDR3 sequence is 15 residues long. The CDR3 region has the DNA TGTGCCAGCAGCTCCTCCACAGGGGGAACCGGGGAGCTGTTTTTT. Residues: CASSSSTGGTGELFF.